Below, 7 T cell receptor beta chains from the same sample are listed, as sequenced in a study of shared clonotypes between healthy human individuals. Generated by immunoSEQ multiplex PCR, the TCRdb table keeps only in-frame clones and is missing some. There are more than 450,000 clones in the sample; approximately 79% occur only once, and 10% to 15% lies in the top ten. The sample comprised PBMCs. These receptors were taken from a middle-aged woman in good health. Some clones in this sample may be carry-over from other donors' samples.

This chain joins TRBV5-4 and TRBJ1-4; no clear D. The CDR3 contains 13 residues. Germline-derived CDR1 and CDR2 are SGHNT and YYREEE (reference sequence). Trimming took 4 bases from V and 4 from J, leaving 8 bases between them. CDR3 protein: CASSEENNEKLFF. The CDR3 nucleotides are TGTGCCAGCAGCGAAGAAAATAATGAAAAACTGTTTTTT.

The chain combines TRBV5-4 with TRBJ1-1; perhaps TRBD1 as D (5 bases). Trimming shortened V by 0 bases and J by 4 bases, and 10 bases separated the two germline ends. Germline V gives CDR1 SGHNT, CDR2 YYREEE (reference sequence). CDR3 length equals 14 residues. The DNA for the CDR3 is TGTGCCAGCAGCTTGGACAGGTGGGTCACTGAAGCTTTCTTT. Its translation is CASSLDRWVTEAFF.

The chain couples TRBV27 to TRBJ1-4, with D possibly TRBD1 on 5 matching bases. The CDR3 length is 16 residues. Trimming removed 2 bases at V and 0 bases at J, with 10 bases between. CDR1 MNHEY and CDR2 SMNVEV come from the germline V gene (reference sequence). The CDR3 protein is CASSLRGTATNEKLFF. CDR3 nucleotide sequence: TGTGCCAGCAGTTTACGGGGCACCGCAACTAATGAAAAACTGTTTTTT.

A word on this clone: This is likely an artifact of a read error, given a far larger clone one base away. The V and J genes are TRBV7-9 and TRBJ2-6; tentatively, D is TRBD2 (5 bases). This CDR3 contains 13 residues. The ends were cut back, 10 bases at V and 0 bases at J, with 7 bases in the middle. The germline gives CDR1 SEHNR, CDR2 FQNEAQ (reference sequence). CDR3 in DNA: TGTGCCACCGGGAACTCTGGGGCCAACGTCCTGACTTTC. Translating gives CATGNSGANVLTF.

This clone turned up a few times. The chain is built from TRBV2 and TRBJ2-7, with 8 bases aligning to TRBD2. In germline, CDR1 is SNHLY, CDR2 FYNNEI. The CDR3 extends over 15 amino acids. The V and J ends lost 6 bases and 0 bases, in that order; junction bases with no gene match: 7. The CDR3 sequence: CASRGGSGNSYEQYF. CDR3 sequence (DNA): TGTGCCAGCAGGGGGGGTAGCGGGAACTCCTACGAGCAGTACTTC.

The V call is TRBV27, the J call TRBJ1-5; D perhaps matches TRBD1 (5 bases). CDR1 and CDR2 (germline): MNHEY, SMNVEV (reference sequence). This CDR3 is built from 14 residues. V lost 6 bases and J 3 bases, leaving 12 bases between the germline ends. CDR3 coding DNA: TGTGCCAGCAGGAGGGGATTAGACAATCAGCCCCAGCATTTT. Translated: CASRRGLDNQPQHF.

The chain recombines TRBV30 with TRBJ1-6, with D possibly TRBD1 on 6 matching bases. CDR1 is GTSNPN, CDR2 SVGIG, per germline (reference sequence). With 3 bases removed from V and 10 bases from J, the gap between germline ends came to 16 bases. CDR3 length equals 14 residues. DNA for the CDR3: TGTGCCTGGAGCCCTACAGGGATGAGATCACCCCTCCACTTT. This translates into CAWSPTGMRSPLHF. The full variable domain, with the rest looked up from reference TRBV30 and TRBJ1-6, is SQTIHQWPATLVQPVGSPLSLECTVEGTSNPNLYWYRQAAGRGLQLLFYSVGIGQISSEVPQNLSASRPQDRQFILSSKKLLLSDSGFYLCAWSPTGMRSPLHFGNGTRLTVT.